This T cell receptor beta chain emerged from a study of T cell responses to AZD1222 COVID-19 vaccine. The method was immunoSEQ multiplex PCR; TCRdb's version includes in-frame clones alone and lacks a portion of them. The sample lists around 250,000 clones; 85% to 95% were seen once. Study-level points and caveats: As reported, nearly half of all spike-specific TCRs target variant regions that are unmutated. With two AZD1222 doses given, Spike-specific TCR breadth and depth both rose. Baseline seropositives among AZD1222 recipients totaled only five or six. Across spike, vaccine-associated CD4 TCRs were found, dominant at 160-218 and 743-854.

There are 13 residues in the CDR3. V lost 6 bases and J 6 bases, leaving 12 bases between the germline ends. Germline V gene sequence: CDR1 MNHEY, CDR2 SVGAGI. Turning to this clone: Its antigen is not known.

This receptor was obtained from an adult in good health. The sequencing used peripheral blood, collected on day 0 of AZD1222 vaccination. The chain has TRBV6-5 and TRBJ2-4, with D possibly being TRBD1 or TRBD2 (5 bases each). This chain's CDR3 is CASRPPGTNIQYF. CDR3 nucleotide sequence: TGTGCCAGCAGGCCCCCTGGGACAAACATTCAGTACTTC.